The 19 T cell receptor beta chains below all came from one sample that was sequenced in a study of cytotoxic CD8 clonotypes in ibrutinib-treated CLL. Profiling relied on immunoSEQ multiplex PCR, and the TCRdb table lists in-frame clones only, not all of them. The sample yields tens of thousands of clones, roughly 57% seen once. The source was PBMCs, collected after 12 months of ibrutinib treatment. The receptors were sampled from a human donor with chronic lymphocytic leukemia.

This clone occurred a few times. The chain carries TRBV19 and TRBJ1-2, with D perhaps matching TRBD1 (5 bases). Germline assignment: CDR1 LNHDA and CDR2 SQIVND (reference sequence). This CDR3 has 16 residues. The V end lost 1 base, the J end lost 6 bases, and 18 bases lay between the germline ends. CDR3 bases: TGTGCCAGTAGTATAGGCGGGGCCACGGAAACTCATGGCTACACCTTC. The encoded protein is CASSIGGATETHGYTF.

The rearrangement uses TRBV2 and TRBJ2-7; 9 bases are shared with TRBD1. V was clipped by 10 bases and J by 2 bases; unmatched bases: 9. The CDR3 has 14 residues. The V gene's germline CDR1 is SNHLY and CDR2 FYNNEI. CDR3: CATQGADSPYEQYF. In DNA form, the CDR3 reads TGTGCCACACAGGGGGCAGATTCTCCCTACGAGCAGTACTTC.

The V gene is TRBV6-6, the J gene TRBJ2-6; D is uncertain. In germline, CDR1 is MNHNY, CDR2 SVGAGI (reference sequence). Trimming stripped 6 bases from V and 0 bases from J, with 9 bases between. The CDR3 has 15 amino acids. The CDR3 loop reads CASRETTSGANVLTF. The CDR3 DNA sequence: TGTGCCAGCAGGGAAACCACCTCTGGGGCCAACGTCCTGACTTTC.

Only one count was recorded for this clone. This chain joins TRBV5-1 and TRBJ2-1, with 12 bases identical to TRBD2. The length of the CDR3 is 16 residues. The J segment lost 7 bases and the V segment lost 4 bases, leaving 9 bases of the junction unmatched. CDR1 SGHRS and CDR2 YFSETQ come from the germline V gene. CDR3 nucleotides: TGCGCCAGCAGCAGACTAGCGGGAGCATTAGGAAATGAGCAGTTCTTC. It is translated as CASSRLAGALGNEQFF.

The J gene is TRBJ2-7, the V gene TRBV9; D is possibly TRBD1 or TRBD2 (5 bases each). Germline assignment: CDR1 SGDLS and CDR2 YYNGEE. Deletions cut 3 bases from V and 4 bases from J, with 11 bases between. The CDR3 is made up of 13 amino acids. CDR3 amino acids: CASSAGALYEQYF. As DNA, the CDR3 is TGTGCCAGCAGCGCCGGGGCTCTATACGAGCAGTACTTC. The whole variable domain, remainder taken from reference TRBV9 and TRBJ2-7, is DSGVTQTPKHLITATGQRVTLRCSPRSGDLSVYWYQQSLDQGLQFLIQYYNGEERAKGNILERFSAQQFPDLHSELNLSSLELGDSALYFCASSAGALYEQYFGPGTRLTVT.

V usage is TRBV28 and J usage is TRBJ2-2; possibly TRBD1 or TRBD2 for D (7 bases each). Deletions cut 6 bases from V and 6 bases from J, with 17 bases between. CDR1 and CDR2 (germline): MDHEN, SYDVKM. CDR3 length equals 15 residues. CDR3 sequence reads: CASSSRGRGPGELFF. For the CDR3, the DNA is TGTGCCAGCAGCTCCAGGGGGAGGGGTCCCGGGGAGCTGTTTTTT.

This clone appeared a few times. V usage is TRBV6-5 and J usage is TRBJ2-1, with TRBD1 matching 9 bases. Germline-derived CDR1 and CDR2 are MNHEY and SVGAGI. The CDR3 totals 11 residues. After removal of 5 bases from V and 15 bases from J, the junction contained 5 bases not matched to a gene. CDR3: CASSVGTGWFF. The DNA of the CDR3 is TGTGCCAGCAGTGTCGGGACAGGGTGGTTCTTC.

The chain has TRBV5-6 and TRBJ2-7; perhaps TRBD2 as D (7 bases). The CDR3 runs to 16 residues. The V end was cut by 0 bases, the J end by 0 bases, with 13 bases between. Germline values: CDR1 SGHDT, CDR2 YYEEEE. The DNA for the CDR3 is TGTGCCAGCAGCTTGGCGGGGGGCGCGCACTCCTACGAGCAGTACTTC. Residues: CASSLAGGAHSYEQYF.

V gene TRBV5-1 combines with J gene TRBJ2-5, with D possibly being TRBD2 (6 bases). V was cut by 1 base and J by 11 bases, with 21 bases left in between. The germline CDR1 and CDR2 sequences are SGHRS and YFSETQ. The CDR3 has 15 amino acids. The CDR3: CASSLNPGGIVEQYF. The CDR3 DNA follows: TGCGCCAGCAGCTTGAACCCGGGCGGGATAGTGGAGCAGTACTTC.

The CDR3 loop is CASSFASGFRQYV. The CDR3 nucleotides are TGTGCCAGCAGTTTCGCCTCAGGGTTTCGGCAGTACGTC. The chain is built from TRBV27 and TRBJ2-7; the D gene is possibly TRBD1 (5 bases). This CDR3 contains 13 residues. The germline V gene has CDR1 MNHEY and CDR2 SMNVEV (reference sequence). The V and J ends lost 3 bases and 9 bases respectively, with 15 bases between them.

This clone was seen many times. This chain links TRBV27 with TRBJ2-7; possible D gene TRBD1, 6 bases. CDR1 is MNHEY, CDR2 SMNVEV, per germline (reference sequence). The V end lost 2 bases, the J end lost 6 bases, and 17 bases lay between the germline ends. The CDR3 consists of 15 residues. CDR3 amino acids: CASSLTSQQGLEQYF. CDR3 nucleotides: TGTGCCAGCAGTTTAACCTCTCAACAGGGTCTCGAGCAGTACTTC.

The chain employs TRBV19 and TRBJ1-3; D is possibly TRBD1 (5 bases). The CDR3 extends over 11 amino acids. The germline V gene has CDR1 LNHDA and CDR2 SQIVND (reference sequence). CDR3 sequence (DNA): TGTGCAGGGACCTCTGGAAACACCATATATTTT. This gives the protein CAGTSGNTIYF.

V is TRBV28 and J is TRBJ2-7; D is perhaps TRBD2 (7 bases). From germline, CDR1 is MDHEN and CDR2 SYDVKM. There are 14 residues in the CDR3. CDR3 sequence (DNA): TGTGCAACCCGAAGGGGGGGTAACTCCTACGAGCAGTACTTC. Residues: CATRRGGNSYEQYF. The full variable domain, with the rest looked up from reference TRBV28 and TRBJ2-7, is DVKVTQSSRYLVKRTGEKVFLECVQDMDHENMFWYRQDPGLGLRLIYFSYDVKMKEKGDIPEGYSVSREKKERFSLILESASTNQTSMYLCATRRGGNSYEQYFGPGTRLTVT.

This chain uses TRBV15 with TRBJ1-4, with no clear D. Per germline, CDR1 LNHNV and CDR2 YYDKDF (reference sequence). Trimming took off 4 bases at V and 5 bases at J, with 8 bases between the two ends. The CDR3 totals 13 residues. The CDR3 region is CATSTRANEKLFF. The CDR3 DNA follows: TGTGCCACCAGCACTCGGGCGAATGAAAAACTGTTTTTT.

This clone has just a few counts. The chain uses TRBV10-3 and TRBJ2-2, with 9 bases matching TRBD1. There are 16 residues in the CDR3. CDR1 and CDR2 (germline): ENHRY, SYGVKD. J lost 7 bases, V lost 3 bases, and 9 bases had no gene match. The CDR3 DNA reads TGTGCCATCAGTGAAATGGGACAGGGACCGGGCGGGGAGCTGTTTTTT. It codes for CAISEMGQGPGGELFF.

This clone showed up many times. This chain connects TRBV28 to TRBJ2-4; 8 nucleotides line up with TRBD1. Trimming at V came to 9 bases and at J to 5 bases, leaving 6 bases not matched to a gene. The CDR3 is 13 residues long. Germline CDR1 is MDHEN and CDR2 is SYDVKM. CDR3: CASRQGTQNIQYF. The CDR3 DNA follows: TGTGCCAGTAGACAGGGGACCCAAAACATTCAGTACTTC. Together with reference TRBV28 and TRBJ2-4, the CDR3 gives the full variable domain: DVKVTQSSRYLVKRTGEKVFLECVQDMDHENMFWYRQDPGLGLRLIYFSYDVKMKEKGDIPEGYSVSREKKERFSLILESASTNQTSMYLCASRQGTQNIQYFGAGTRLSVL.

This clone was found many times. The genes are TRBV7-9 and TRBJ1-2; D is unresolved. The CDR3 length is 13 residues. Germline V gene data show CDR1 as SEHNR and CDR2 as FQNEAQ (reference sequence). The V gene lost 1 base and the J gene lost 4 bases, with 7 bases spanning the gap. CDR3 amino acids: CASSLGIGYGYTF. In DNA form, the CDR3 reads TGTGCCAGCAGCTTAGGCATAGGCTATGGCTACACCTTC.

The chain uses TRBV18 and TRBJ2-1; TRBD2 aligns across 16 bases. This CDR3 has 17 amino acids. Germline V gene sequence: CDR1 KGHSH, CDR2 LQKENI. V gave up 3 bases and J gave up 6 bases; unmatched junction bases: 5. As DNA, the CDR3 is TGTGCCAGCTCACCCGGGACTAGCGGGAGGGCCCTCAATGAGCAGTTCTTC. Translation: CASSPGTSGRALNEQFF.

As regards this clone: This sample includes further DNA sequences coding for the same CDR3. The V gene is TRBV10-3, the J gene TRBJ1-1, with unresolved D. Between the trimmed V and J ends, which lost 9 bases and 3 bases, there was a span of 8 bases. The V gene's germline CDR1 is ENHRY and CDR2 SYGVKD. CDR3 length: 11 amino acids. Here the CDR3 DNA reads TGTGCCATTCGGGAGGACACTGAAGCTTTCTTT. It is translated as CAIREDTEAFF.